This T cell receptor beta chain was sequenced in a study of cytomegalovirus exposure and HLA in healthy donors. Points from the study as a whole: Previously analyzed data showed that most TCR beta V segments were productive at a frequency of about 90% or about 30%. After further analysis at a later stage, some 15,000 TCR beta sequences were associated with HLA alleles at 0.05 false discovery rate.

PCR primers comprised 60 Vbeta and 13 Jbeta primers. As originally analysed: It was a later analysis that counted some 80 million unique TCR beta chains, of which approximately 9.9 million were shared. Assay used: immunoSEQ multiplex PCR; TCRdb lists only in-frame clones, some missing. V and J calls and clone size come straight from that table; D and trimming were deduced from the DNA. The sample contains about 130,000 clones, about four fifths of which appear only once. This clone has just one count. The antigen is undetermined. This CDR3 contains 13 residues. The V gene's germline CDR1 is LGHNA and CDR2 YNFKEQ. Trimming shortened V by 2 bases and J by 6 bases, and 10 bases separated the two germline ends.

The rearrangement uses TRBV4-2 and TRBJ1-1; unclear D gene. The clonotype was recovered from a man aged 35 to 55 in good health and CMV-seronegative. Material: PBMCs. CDR3 region: CASSQTRPAEAFF. For the CDR3, the DNA is TGTGCCAGCAGCCAAACCCGTCCGGCTGAAGCTTTCTTT.